Presented here are 20 T cell receptor beta chains from one specimen sequenced in a study of early T cells in non-severe SARS-CoV-2 infection (dated by TCRdb to the early 2020s). Library method: 5' RACE. The reads were generated on a NextSeq 500. The raw public reads went through TCRdb reprocessing: fastp at Q25, MiXCR clone calling, in-frame beta chains kept. When rows share a CDR3 protein, they turn into one entry using the most common DNA and genes. A total of 80,000 to 95,000 distinct CDR3 sequences appear in this sample, 16% of them only once. The ten largest clones represent around 4.9% of the sample. Sequenced material: whole blood, taken at baseline. These receptor sequences come from an adult who was a healthcare worker with PCR-confirmed SARS-CoV-2 infection or an uninfected control (not recorded which).

This chain joins TRBV28 and TRBJ2-5; TRBD1 matches 8 bases. Germline V gene lookup returns CDR1 MDHEN and CDR2 SYDVKM. This CDR3 is 15 amino acids long. J was trimmed by 5 bases and V by 1 base; bases with no gene match: 6. This CDR3 reads CASSLSQGDVETQYF. Here the CDR3 DNA reads TGTGCCAGCAGTTTATCACAGGGGGACGTGGAGACCCAGTACTTC.

The J gene is TRBJ2-1, the V gene TRBV9, with 11 bases matching TRBD2. The CDR3 is 14 residues long. Germline lookup yields CDR1 SGDLS and CDR2 YYNGEE. The ends lost 0 bases at V and 9 bases at J; junction bases unmatched: 2. The DNA of the CDR3 is TGTGCCAGCAGCGTAGGGGGACTAGCGGCTGAGCAGTTCTTC. Residues: CASSVGGLAAEQFF.

This clonotype is termed medium-sized. The chain couples TRBV12-3 or TRBV12-4 to TRBJ1-2, with unresolved D. The CDR3 contains 13 residues. The ends were cut back, 2 bases at V and 2 bases at J, with 6 bases in the middle. The CDR3 is CASSLLENYGYTF. The CDR3 DNA is TGTGCCAGCAGTTTATTGGAGAACTATGGCTACACCTTC.

This chain connects TRBV28 to TRBJ1-4, with D possibly being TRBD1 (5 bases). From germline, CDR1 is MDHEN and CDR2 SYDVKM. V dropped 5 bases and J dropped 4 bases, with 14 bases sitting between them. The CDR3 totals 15 residues. The CDR3 DNA is TGTGCCAGCAGTACCTGGGGGGACCTTAATGAAAAACTGTTTTTT. Amino acids: CASSTWGDLNEKLFF.

A single count supports this clonotype. This rearrangement joins TRBV28 to TRBJ2-7; 7 positions match TRBD1. This CDR3 region has 13 residues. Germline loops: CDR1 MDHEN, CDR2 SYDVKM. With 7 bases clipped from V and 3 bases from J, the junction kept 6 bases outside the gene matches. CDR3 DNA sequence: TGTGCCAGCACCTTGGGACAGCTCTACGAGCAGTACTTC. It encodes CASTLGQLYEQYF.

The V call is TRBV28, the J call TRBJ2-3; 9 nucleotides agree with TRBD1. Per germline, CDR1 MDHEN and CDR2 SYDVKM. The CDR3 has 16 residues. J lost 7 bases, V lost 2 bases, and 10 bases had no gene match. CDR3 nucleotide sequence: TGTGCCAGCAGTTTACGTGGGACAGGGATGGTCAATACGCAGTATTTT. The encoded protein is CASSLRGTGMVNTQYF.

This clonotype has only a few counts. This chain connects TRBV18 to TRBJ1-2; D perhaps matches TRBD1 (6 bases). The CDR3 is 16 residues long. CDR1 is KGHSH and CDR2 is LQKENI in the germline V gene. The V end was cut by 2 bases, the J end by 5 bases, with 18 bases between. The CDR3 protein is CASSPIPHRDEYGYTF. The CDR3, as DNA: TGTGCCAGCTCACCAATTCCTCACAGGGATGAATATGGCTACACCTTC. The variable domain in full, completed from reference TRBV18 and TRBJ1-2, reads NAGVMQNPRHLVRRRGQEARLRCSPMKGHSHVYWYRQLPEEGLKFMVYLQKENIIDESGMPKERFSAEFPKEGPSILRIQQVVRGDSAAYFCASSPIPHRDEYGYTFGSGTRLTVV.

Only a few counts were recorded for this clonotype. V gene TRBV7-2 combines with J gene TRBJ2-1, with D possibly matching TRBD2 (6 bases). V shed 3 bases and J shed 7 bases, with 16 bases lying between them. The CDR3 extends over 15 amino acids. CDR1 is SGHTA, CDR2 FQGNSA, per germline. This CDR3 reads CASSFIAGRPNEQFF. CDR3 nucleotides: TGTGCCAGCAGCTTCATCGCGGGAAGGCCGAATGAGCAGTTCTTC. Filled out from reference TRBV7-2 and TRBJ2-1, the complete variable domain reads GAGVSQSPSNKVTEKGKDVELRCDPISGHTALYWYRQSLGQGLEFLIYFQGNSAPDKSGLPSDRFSAERTGGSVSTLTIQRTQQEDSAVYLCASSFIAGRPNEQFFGPGTRLTVL.

This clonotype was seen many times. V gene TRBV20-1 combines with J gene TRBJ1-6; D is ambiguous. Trimming removed 3 bases from V and 8 bases from J, with 14 bases in between. The CDR3 totals 14 residues. Germline V gives CDR1 DFQATT, CDR2 SNEGSKA (reference sequence). CDR3 protein: CSASPTAAYSPLHF. The CDR3 DNA reads TGCAGTGCTAGTCCGACCGCCGCTTATTCACCCCTCCACTTT.

This clonotype was detected a few times. The V call is TRBV30, the J call TRBJ1-5; no reliable D call. The germline V gene has CDR1 GTSNPN and CDR2 SVGIG (reference sequence). With 0 bases removed from V and 2 bases from J, the gap between germline ends came to 5 bases. The CDR3 covers 13 residues. CDR3 residues: CAWSVDGNQPQHF. In DNA form, the CDR3 reads TGTGCCTGGAGTGTAGACGGCAATCAGCCCCAGCATTTT.

This clonotype was detected a few times. The chain links TRBV29-1 to TRBJ2-1; TRBD2 matches 8 bases. CDR1 is SQVTM and CDR2 is ANQGSEA in the germline V gene. The CDR3 has 16 amino acids. V was clipped by 3 bases and J by 4 bases; unmatched bases: 11. The CDR3 coding sequence is TGCAGCGTTGATTTCGGGGCGGGAGGTCGGTACAATGAGCAGTTCTTC. Its protein is CSVDFGAGGRYNEQFF.

The rearrangement joins TRBV5-6 to TRBJ2-3; D gene unclear. The germline gives CDR1 SGHDT, CDR2 YYEEEE. Trimming shortened V by 1 base and J by 4 bases, and 4 bases separated the two germline ends. The CDR3 contains 12 residues. CDR3 sequence reads: CASSLYADTQYF. CDR3 bases: TGTGCCAGCAGCTTGTATGCAGATACGCAGTATTTT.

This clonotype turned up a few times. The chain employs TRBV12-3 or TRBV12-4 and TRBJ2-7, with a possible D match to TRBD2 (5 bases). Deletions cut 3 bases from V and 3 bases from J, with 12 bases between. This CDR3 region has 14 residues. CDR3 DNA sequence: TGTGCCAGCAGTTTCCCGGGGAAAAACTACGAGCAGTACTTC. Protein product: CASSFPGKNYEQYF.

This clonotype turned up a few times. V is TRBV9 and J is TRBJ2-5, with D tentatively TRBD2 (5 bases). The CDR3 loop spans 15 amino acids. V lost 0 bases and J lost 1, with 10 bases in between. Germline CDR1 SGDLS, CDR2 YYNGEE. The CDR3 sequence: CASSVGGSAQETQYF. The CDR3 DNA reads TGTGCCAGCAGCGTAGGCGGGTCGGCCCAAGAGACCCAGTACTTC.

This sequence joins TRBV7-6 and TRBJ2-3, with D possibly matching TRBD2 (6 bases). Germline V lookup: CDR1 SGHVS, CDR2 FNYEAQ. Trimming removed 5 bases from V and 5 bases from J, with 17 bases in between. The CDR3 runs to 15 residues. The CDR3 loop reads CASSNIAAPVDTQYF. For the CDR3, the DNA is TGTGCCAGCAGCAATATAGCGGCCCCAGTAGATACGCAGTATTTT. Based on the CDR3 plus reference TRBV7-6 and TRBJ2-3, the full variable domain is GAGVSQSPRYKVTKRGQDVALRCDPISGHVSLYWYRQALGQGPEFLTYFNYEAQQDKSGLPNDRFSAERPEGSISTLTIQRTEQRDSAMYRCASSNIAAPVDTQYFGPGTRLTVL.

This chain uses TRBV3-1 with TRBJ1-1; D remains unclear. V lost 0 bases to trimming and J lost 13 bases, with 12 bases between them. Looked up from germline, CDR1 is LGHDT and CDR2 is YNNKEL (reference sequence). The CDR3 spans 12 residues. The CDR3 sequence is CASSQDSGRCFF. CDR3 DNA: TGTGCCAGCAGCCAAGACTCCGGGCGATGTTTCTTT.

The chain carries TRBV27 and TRBJ2-7; the D gene is possibly TRBD1 (6 bases). The CDR3 length is 13 residues. CDR1 is MNHEY, CDR2 SMNVEV, per germline (reference sequence). V was cut by 5 bases and J by 6 bases, with 14 bases left in between. The CDR3 sequence: CASSMDSRGEQYF. The CDR3 DNA reads TGTGCCAGCAGTATGGACAGCCGAGGCGAGCAGTACTTC.

This clonotype occurred a few times. The rearrangement links TRBV28 to TRBJ1-5; D is unresolved. CDR3 size: 15 residues. Germline V gene lookup returns CDR1 MDHEN and CDR2 SYDVKM. V was cut by 6 bases and J by 1 base, with 13 bases left in between. The CDR3 DNA is TGTGCCAGCAGACCCTGGACGGGGAGCAATCAGCCCCAGCATTTT. Protein product: CASRPWTGSNQPQHF. Full variable domain (rest looked up from reference TRBV28 and TRBJ1-5): DVKVTQSSRYLVKRTGEKVFLECVQDMDHENMFWYRQDPGLGLRLIYFSYDVKMKEKGDIPEGYSVSREKKERFSLILESASTNQTSMYLCASRPWTGSNQPQHFGDGTRLSIL.

This clonotype was counted only a few times. This chain connects TRBV20-1 to TRBJ2-5, with 11 bases fitting TRBD1. V shed 4 bases and J 2 bases; nucleotides not matched to a gene: 6. CDR1 is DFQATT and CDR2 is SNEGSKA in the germline V gene (reference sequence). The CDR3 runs 15 residues. CDR3: CSATPRDRGQETQYF. The CDR3, as DNA: TGCAGTGCTACCCCTCGGGACAGGGGGCAAGAGACCCAGTACTTC.

J is TRBJ2-3 and V is TRBV7-2; no firm D call. CDR1 and CDR2 (germline): SGHTA, FQGNSA. The CDR3 sequence is 14 residues long. V shed 5 bases and J shed 6 bases, with 15 bases lying between them. The CDR3 region is CASSRRSRTDTQYF. CDR3 sequence (DNA): TGTGCCAGCAGCAGGCGATCTCGGACCGATACGCAGTATTTT.